Following are 23 T cell receptor beta chains from one sample sequenced in a study of HIV-infected patients and healthy controls. All unsorted peripheral T cells were captured because whole blood was used without fractionation. Around 530 ng RNA was reverse transcribed with alpha and beta constant-region primers. Alpha and beta chain libraries were made separately by chain-specific third strand synthesis with multiplexing indices. TCRdb re-analysed the 5' RACE reads in MiXCR, keeping a single row per CDR3 protein. The sample yields about 8,500 distinct CDR3 sequences, about 5% seen once. The sequenced material came from blood. Receptor source: an adult in good health.

This clonotype is deemed medium-sized (0.01 to 0.1%). The chain employs TRBV7-2 and TRBJ2-7, with D maybe TRBD2 (6 bases). Per the germline V gene, CDR1 is SGHTA and CDR2 is FQGNSA. Deletions cut 7 bases from V and 7 bases from J, with 20 bases between. This CDR3 has 14 amino acids. CDR3 sequence (DNA): TGTGCCAGCAACGCCGGAGGGCCTAAGGGGGAGCAGTACTTC. Protein product: CASNAGGPKGEQYF.

This clonotype was recorded many times. The chain has TRBV28 and TRBJ1-2; tentatively, D is TRBD1 (5 bases). The CDR3 length is 12 residues. The germline CDR1 and CDR2 sequences are MDHEN and SYDVKM. Trimming cost V 4 bases and J 6 bases, with 9 bases left between them. The DNA for the CDR3 is TGTGCCAGCAGTTACTCGGGGGATGGCTACACCTTC. It translates to CASSYSGDGYTF.

This clonotype has more than one count but fewer than ten. The chain combines TRBV12-3 or TRBV12-4 with TRBJ1-5; 9 bases agree with TRBD1. With V trimmed by 6 bases and J by 7 bases, 7 bases remained unmatched. The CDR3 contains 14 residues. CDR3 loop: CASSSQGAVQPQHF. The CDR3 DNA is TGTGCCAGCAGCTCACAGGGGGCGGTGCAGCCCCAGCATTTT.

By share of the sample, this clonotype is medium-sized. The rearrangement uses TRBV11-2 and TRBJ1-1; no clear D. Deletions cut 4 bases from V and 3 bases from J, with 18 bases between. The V gene's germline CDR1 is SGHAT and CDR2 FQNNGV. This CDR3 has 16 amino acids. In DNA form, the CDR3 reads TGTGCCAGCAGCTCCTGGTCCGGTGGGAAGGACACTGAAGCTTTCTTT. Translating gives CASSSWSGGKDTEAFF.

The table lists this clonotype with many counts. Written as DNA, the CDR3 is TGTGCCAGCAGCGCGCCGCAGGGCGGAAACACCATATATTTT. It is translated as CASSAPQGGNTIYF. The chain links TRBV28 to TRBJ1-3, with D perhaps matching TRBD1 (5 bases). CDR3 length: 14 amino acids. Deletions cut 6 bases from V and 4 bases from J, with 13 bases between. Germline V gene lookup returns CDR1 MDHEN and CDR2 SYDVKM.

The sample holds a few counts of this clonotype. The CDR3 DNA sequence: TGTGCCAGCAGCCAGCGGACTAGCGGGGACGGCACAGATACGCAGTATTTT. This translates into CASSQRTSGDGTDTQYF. This chain joins TRBV11-1 and TRBJ2-3; the match to TRBD2 covers 12 bases. Looked up from germline, CDR1 is SGHAT and CDR2 is FQDESV (reference sequence). Germline trimming cut 5 bases from V and 1 base from J; bases unmatched to any gene: 7. CDR3 length equals 17 residues.

This clonotype ranks as medium-sized. The chain employs TRBV7-9 and TRBJ2-2; 7 bases align to TRBD2. Germline CDR1 reads SEHNR; CDR2 reads FQNEAQ (reference sequence). The length of the CDR3 is 17 residues. The V segment lost 4 bases and the J segment 3 bases; nucleotides outside the gene matches: 11. CDR3 in amino acids: CASSSYPPGRDTGELFF. As DNA, the CDR3 is TGTGCCAGCAGCTCCTATCCCCCAGGGAGGGACACCGGGGAGCTGTTTTTT.

This clonotype was counted ten times or more. The rearrangement uses TRBV3-1 and TRBJ1-4, with 12 bases that match TRBD1. Trimming cost V 3 bases and J 8 bases; bases outside gene matches: 7. The CDR3 has 16 residues. Germline CDR1 and CDR2: LGHDT and YNNKEL (reference sequence). CDR3: CASSHSSGTGGEKLFF. The DNA of the CDR3 is TGTGCCAGCAGCCATTCGTCCGGGACAGGGGGCGAAAAACTGTTTTTT.

By frequency in the sample, this clonotype is medium-sized. The chain links TRBV3-1 to TRBJ2-6; TRBD1 matches 7 bases. Germline V gene data show CDR1 as LGHDT and CDR2 as YNNKEL (reference sequence). The CDR3 is 18 amino acids. With V trimmed by 4 bases and J by 0 bases, 9 bases remained unmatched. CDR3: CASSRHEGTVSGANVLTF. For the CDR3, the DNA is TGTGCCAGCAGCCGGCATGAGGGGACAGTCTCTGGGGCCAACGTCCTGACTTTC.

By sample fraction, this clonotype is medium-sized. The gene calls are TRBV7-9 and TRBJ1-2; D not certain. The CDR3 totals 13 residues. Trimming took off 1 base at V and 3 bases at J, with 6 bases between the two ends. Germline CDR1 and CDR2: SEHNR and FQNEAQ (reference sequence). The DNA of the CDR3 is TGTGCCAGCAGCTTAGGAGTCGACTATGGCTACACCTTC. It is translated as CASSLGVDYGYTF.

This clonotype was picked up many times. The V call is TRBV7-2, the J call TRBJ2-6, with D hard to call. This CDR3 region has 13 residues. CDR1 is SGHTA and CDR2 is FQGNSA in the germline V gene. The V and J ends lost 4 bases and 1 base respectively, with 2 bases between them. The CDR3: CASSSSGANVLTF. The CDR3, as DNA: TGTGCCAGCAGCTCGTCTGGGGCCAACGTCCTGACTTTC.

Many counts were recorded for this clonotype. This chain's CDR3 is CASSPNGAGPYEQYF. CDR3 sequence (DNA): TGTGCCAGCTCACCAAATGGAGCAGGTCCCTACGAGCAGTACTTC. This chain links TRBV18 with TRBJ2-7; no clear D gene. The CDR3 is made up of 15 amino acids. Trimming pared 2 bases from V and 2 bases from J, leaving 13 bases between. CDR1 is KGHSH, CDR2 LQKENI, per germline.

In its sample, this clonotype was seen many times. This rearrangement joins TRBV6-5 to TRBJ1-2; the match to TRBD1 covers 10 bases. V lost 4 bases and J lost 8; bases outside the gene matches: 7. Germline loops: CDR1 MNHEY, CDR2 SVGAGI. This CDR3 is built from 14 residues. CDR3 region: CASSSPGTGDGYTF. DNA of the CDR3: TGTGCCAGCAGTTCGCCAGGGACAGGGGACGGCTACACCTTC.

A remark on this clonotype: Possible read error: a much larger clone is one base away. The rearrangement uses TRBV28 and TRBJ2-3, with TRBD2 identical over 11 bases. This CDR3 is built from 20 residues. Looked up from germline, CDR1 is MDHEN and CDR2 is SYDVKM. V lost 3 bases to trimming and J lost 1 base; unmatched junction nucleotides: 15. CDR3 amino acids: CASSFDDPPLAGGGTDTQYF. CDR3 in DNA: TGTGCCAGCAGTTTTGATGACCCCCCCCTAGCGGGAGGCGGCACAGATACGCAGTATTTT.

In this sample, this clonotype is medium-sized (0.01 to 0.1%). The chain carries TRBV9 and TRBJ1-5; D remains ambiguous. Germline CDR1 reads SGDLS; CDR2 reads YYNGEE. Trimming removed 3 bases at V and 3 bases at J, with 13 bases between. This CDR3 is 15 amino acids long. The CDR3, as DNA: TGTGCCAGCAGCGACCTGGGCGCTATCAATCAGCCCCAGCATTTT. This codes for CASSDLGAINQPQHF.

Sample share makes this clonotype medium-sized. The chain joins TRBV28 to TRBJ2-3, with D hard to call. Per the germline V gene, CDR1 is MDHEN and CDR2 is SYDVKM. V was shortened by 10 bases and J by 6 bases, with 17 bases between the two germline ends. CDR3 length equals 13 residues. DNA of the CDR3: TGTGCCACCAGGCCGGCCGCCGCCGATACGCAGTATTTT. Its protein product is CATRPAAADTQYF.

The table lists this clonotype with a few counts. The J gene is TRBJ2-5, the V gene TRBV10-3, with 7 bases identical to TRBD1. V shed 7 bases and J 0 bases; nucleotides not matched to a gene: 14. The germline V gene has CDR1 ENHRY and CDR2 SYGVKD. The CDR3 has 17 residues. In DNA, the CDR3 is TGTGCCATCATTAGGACAGGAAAAGCGGCGTACCAAGAGACCCAGTACTTC. Its translation is CAIIRTGKAAYQETQYF.

In this sample, this clonotype turned up many times. The chain is built from TRBV4-3 and TRBJ1-6; 8 bases match TRBD1. V lost 4 bases and J lost 15; bases outside the gene matches: 8. The CDR3 covers 13 residues. CDR1 and CDR2 (germline): LGHNA, YSLEER. The CDR3 DNA follows: TGCGCCAGCAGCCCTGGGACAGGCCTCAACCTCCACTTT. This encodes CASSPGTGLNLHF.

The chain couples TRBV7-3 to TRBJ2-1, with 9 positions matching TRBD2. CDR3 length: 17 residues. The V segment lost 0 bases and the J segment 3 bases; nucleotides outside the gene matches: 6. Per the germline V gene, CDR1 is SGHTA and CDR2 is FQGTGA. CDR3 loop: CASSLTASGAHYNEQFF. In DNA form, the CDR3 reads TGTGCCAGCAGCTTAACGGCTAGCGGGGCCCACTACAATGAGCAGTTCTTC.

This clonotype has just a few counts. The gene calls are TRBV28 and TRBJ2-5; D is uncertain. CDR1 and CDR2 from the germline V gene are MDHEN and SYDVKM. V was pared by 4 bases and J by 0 bases, with 6 bases between. This CDR3 region has 13 residues. CDR3 region: CASSYNHQETQYF. DNA of the CDR3: TGTGCCAGCAGTTATAATCACCAAGAGACCCAGTACTTC.

This clonotype was observed at least ten times. V is TRBV7-8 and J is TRBJ2-1; 12 bases match TRBD2. This CDR3 comprises 15 residues. In germline, CDR1 is SGHVS, CDR2 FQNEAQ. J was trimmed by 1 base and V by 5 bases; bases with no gene match: 0. CDR3: CASSTSGRSYNEQFF. As DNA, the CDR3 is TGTGCCAGCAGCACTAGCGGGAGGTCCTACAATGAGCAGTTCTTC. The variable domain in full, completed from reference TRBV7-8 and TRBJ2-1, reads GAGVSQSPRYKVAKRGQDVALRCDPISGHVSLFWYQQALGQGPEFLTYFQNEAQLDKSGLPSDRFFAERPEGSVSTLKIQRTQQEDSAVYLCASSTSGRSYNEQFFGPGTRLTVL.

This clonotype qualifies as medium-sized. This sequence joins TRBV20-1 and TRBJ2-3; the match to TRBD2 covers 7 bases. CDR1 DFQATT and CDR2 SNEGSKA come from the germline V gene (reference sequence). V trimming: 3 bases; J trimming: 1 base; junction bases outside the gene matches: 4. The CDR3 length is 14 residues. The CDR3 bases are TGCAGTGCTAGTCTCGCGGGGGGCACAGATACGCAGTATTTT. Translation gives CSASLAGGTDTQYF.

This clonotype is labeled medium-sized (0.01 to 0.1%). The V gene is TRBV20-1, the J gene TRBJ2-6, with 7 bases that match TRBD2. The CDR3 has 17 amino acids. Germline V gene data show CDR1 as DFQATT and CDR2 as SNEGSKA (reference sequence). V trimming: 1 base; J trimming: 2 bases; junction bases outside the gene matches: 8. CDR3 bases: TGCAGTGCTAGAGTGCGGGGAGGGGAGGCTGGGGCCAACGTCCTGACTTTC. It yields the protein CSARVRGGEAGANVLTF.